This paragraph covers one T cell receptor beta chain sequence. The junction does not match germline at one end; this may be a read error. Amplified TCR beta CDR3 regions came from RNA transcripts. TCR CDR3 regions were first amplified by RT-PCR with HTBI primers. TCRdb called the multiplex PCR reads again in MiXCR, with one record for every CDR3 protein. The sample yields roughly 300,000 distinct CDR3 sequences, 25% seen once. This entry belongs to a study of T cells in Graves' hyperthyroidism and ophthalmopathy. CDR3 length equals 16 residues. In germline, CDR1 is WNHNN, CDR2 SYGVQD (reference sequence).

Material for sequencing was blood. The chain combines TRBV10-1 with TRBJ2-7; no reliable D call. The clonotype was recovered from a man aged 40-49 years with Graves' hyperthyroidism that later progressed to Graves' ophthalmopathy. The CDR3, as DNA: TGCGCCGGCAGTGAGCTGGTACACCCGTCCTCCTACGAGCAGTACTTC. Amino acid sequence: CAGSELVHPSSYEQYF.